The 14 T cell receptor beta chains below were found in one sample sequenced in a study of shared clonotypes between healthy human individuals. TCRdb keeps only in-frame clones here, not all; method: immunoSEQ multiplex PCR. The sample includes approximately 92,000 clones, 60% to 75% of them seen just once. Sequencing input: memory CD8+ T cells sorted from blood. As for subset: CD45RO+ cells pooled with CCR7-negative TemRA cells. These receptors originate from a man aged 30 to 45 in good health.

This clone is a singleton in its sample. The chain recombines TRBV27 with TRBJ2-3; 7 nucleotides match TRBD2. The germline V gene has CDR1 MNHEY and CDR2 SMNVEV (reference sequence). The CDR3 loop spans 17 amino acids. Trimming at V came to 8 bases and at J to 2 bases, leaving 16 bases not matched to a gene. The CDR3 nucleotides are TGTGCCAGCCGGAGACGGGTAGCGGGCATCTTCACAGATACGCAGTATTTT. As protein: CASRRRVAGIFTDTQYF.

CDR3: CASSGLAGMNEQFF. CDR3 in DNA: TGTGCCAGCTCCGGACTAGCGGGAATGAATGAGCAGTTCTTC. The gene calls are TRBV27 and TRBJ2-1; 12 nucleotides agree with TRBD2. The CDR3 runs 14 residues. Germline loops: CDR1 MNHEY, CDR2 SMNVEV (reference sequence). J lost 7 bases, V lost 8 bases, and 6 bases had no gene match.

This clone appeared many times. J is TRBJ2-7 and V is TRBV10-3; possible D gene TRBD1, 5 bases. Germline CDR1 reads ENHRY; CDR2 reads SYGVKD. V dropped 10 bases and J dropped 1 base, with 11 bases sitting between them. CDR3 length equals 12 residues. The CDR3 here is CATSDNSYEQYF. CDR3 nucleotide sequence: TGTGCCACCTCGGACAATTCCTACGAGCAGTACTTC.

This clone was observed at least ten times. The chain employs TRBV2 and TRBJ1-1, with D perhaps matching TRBD1 (6 bases). V lost 8 bases and J 1 base, leaving 20 bases between the germline ends. The germline V gene has CDR1 SNHLY and CDR2 FYNNEI. This CDR3 spans 16 amino acids. The CDR3 nucleotides are TGTGCCAGCCCACAGACCTCAGGGGCTACGAACACTGAAGCTTTCTTT. Protein sequence: CASPQTSGATNTEAFF.

This clone was counted between two and nine times. V gene TRBV28 combines with J gene TRBJ2-5; 8 positions agree with TRBD1. The V gene's germline CDR1 is MDHEN and CDR2 SYDVKM. The CDR3 loop spans 15 amino acids. Germline trimming cut 5 bases from V and 5 bases from J; bases unmatched to any gene: 10. The CDR3 sequence: CASSMLTGGSETQYF. The CDR3 bases are TGTGCCAGCAGTATGCTCACAGGGGGTTCGGAGACCCAGTACTTC. The whole variable domain, filled in from reference TRBV28 and TRBJ2-5, reads DVKVTQSSRYLVKRTGEKVFLECVQDMDHENMFWYRQDPGLGLRLIYFSYDVKMKEKGDIPEGYSVSREKKERFSLILESASTNQTSMYLCASSMLTGGSETQYFGPGTRLLVL.

This clone was picked up a small number of times. This rearrangement joins TRBV9 to TRBJ2-3; TRBD2 agrees at 9 bases. Per the germline V gene, CDR1 is SGDLS and CDR2 is YYNGEE. J lost 5 bases, V lost 6 bases, and 10 bases had no gene match. The length of the CDR3 is 15 residues. The chain's CDR3 is CASTSSGSGVDTQYF. The CDR3 DNA reads as TGTGCCAGCACTAGTAGCGGGAGTGGTGTAGATACGCAGTATTTT.

V is TRBV10-1 and J is TRBJ2-1, with 9 nucleotides matching TRBD2. Germline-derived CDR1 and CDR2 are WNHNN and SYGVQD (reference sequence). This CDR3 is 13 amino acids long. Losses at the gene ends were 4 bases for V and 8 bases for J; bases not matched to a gene: 3. The CDR3 nucleotides read TGCGCCAGCAGTGTAGCGGGAGTTTATGAGCAGTTCTTC. Amino acid sequence: CASSVAGVYEQFF.

This chain joins TRBV27 and TRBJ2-1; 9 nucleotides agree with TRBD2. This CDR3 comprises 16 residues. Losses at the gene ends were 2 bases for V and 5 bases for J; bases not matched to a gene: 7. In germline, CDR1 is MNHEY, CDR2 SMNVEV (reference sequence). The DNA of the CDR3 is TGTGCCAGCAGTTTAATCGGTCTAGCGGGGAACAATGAGCAGTTCTTC. This translates into CASSLIGLAGNNEQFF.

The chain employs TRBV29-1 and TRBJ2-7; 9 bases match TRBD1. CDR1 and CDR2 from the germline V gene are SQVTM and ANQGSEA. Unmatched junction bases numbered 4, after V lost 6 bases and J lost 4 bases. This CDR3 is 12 amino acids long. CDR3 sequence reads: CSVGTGLYEQYF. The CDR3 bases are TGCAGCGTCGGGACAGGGCTATACGAGCAGTACTTC.

This clone was seen a single time. This chain links TRBV7-9 with TRBJ2-4; 7 positions match TRBD2. CDR3 size: 15 residues. Germline values: CDR1 SEHNR, CDR2 FQNEAQ (reference sequence). Losses at the gene ends were 1 base for V and 11 bases for J; bases not matched to a gene: 11. CDR3: CASSLEAGDRSLQYF. CDR3 bases: TGTGCCAGCAGCTTAGAGGCGGGAGACAGAAGTCTTCAGTACTTC.

This clone showed up just a few times. The gene calls are TRBV5-1 and TRBJ2-5; D tentatively reads TRBD1 or TRBD2 (6 bases each). Germline CDR1 is SGHRS and CDR2 is YFSETQ. Trimming removed 3 bases from V and 5 bases from J, with 14 bases in between. CDR3 length equals 14 residues. The CDR3 DNA follows: TGCGCCAGCAGCTGGGTTTGGGGGGCGGAGACCCAGTACTTC. Residues: CASSWVWGAETQYF.

The V and J genes are TRBV7-6 and TRBJ2-3, with 8 bases aligning to TRBD1. The CDR3 extends over 17 amino acids. Trimming cost V 2 bases and J 1 base; bases outside gene matches: 8. Germline V gene lookup returns CDR1 SGHVS and CDR2 FNYEAQ. In nucleotides, the CDR3 is TGTGCCAGCAGCTTAATTGGCCGGGGACAGGGCACAGATACGCAGTATTTT. Its protein is CASSLIGRGQGTDTQYF.

This chain connects TRBV4-1 to TRBJ1-1; 7 bases line up with TRBD1. The CDR3 extends over 14 amino acids. Per the germline V gene, CDR1 is MGHRA and CDR2 is YSYEKL. J gave up 4 bases and V 8 bases, and 10 bases lay outside the gene matches. CDR3 loop: CASGTGEVITEAFF. The DNA for the CDR3 is TGCGCCAGCGGCACAGGGGAGGTGATCACTGAAGCTTTCTTT.

The rearrangement uses TRBV30 and TRBJ2-2, with 8 bases matching TRBD1. The CDR3 loop spans 14 amino acids. CDR1 is GTSNPN and CDR2 is SVGIG in the germline V gene (reference sequence). V trimming: 3 bases; J trimming: 7 bases; junction bases outside the gene matches: 7. The CDR3 protein is CAWRGRGRNGELFF. CDR3 DNA sequence: TGTGCCTGGAGGGGCAGGGGGCGAAACGGGGAGCTGTTTTTT. Combining the CDR3 with reference TRBV30 and TRBJ2-2 gives the whole variable domain SQTIHQWPATLVQPVGSPLSLECTVEGTSNPNLYWYRQAAGRGLQLLFYSVGIGQISSEVPQNLSASRPQDRQFILSSKKLLLSDSGFYLCAWRGRGRNGELFFGEGSRLTVL.